The present entry profiles one T cell receptor beta chain with its context. V lost 3 bases to trimming and J lost 8 bases, with 10 bases between them. This CDR3 spans 12 amino acids. From germline, CDR1 is MDHEN and CDR2 SYDVKM. Method: immunoSEQ multiplex PCR; TCRdb's copy keeps in-frame clones and lacks some. The top ten clones hold approximately 0.39% of a sample with approximately 79,000 clones, roughly 90% of them seen once. The data were taken from a study of technical replicates of blood from a handful of donors. The sample taken for sequencing was T cells isolated from PBMCs. The receptor comes from a human donor in good health. The chain has TRBV28 and TRBJ1-1; possible D gene TRBD1, 6 bases. This CDR3 reads CASSLMDSEAFF. For the CDR3, the DNA is TGTGCCAGCAGTTTGATGGACAGCGAAGCTTTCTTT.